The next 7 T cell receptor beta chains were all read from a single sample in a study of T cell repertoires in cytomegalovirus infection. TCRdb analysed the reads with MiXCR anew, one entry per CDR3 protein. The data show more than 85,000 distinct CDR3 sequences, with around 22% seen just once and 35% to 50% held by the top ten. The source material was CD8+ T cells from PBMCs. The receptors shown here come from a human donor in good health (CMV status not recorded). Some clones in this sample may be carry-over from other donors' samples.

This clonotype has ten or more counts. This chain links TRBV7-2 with TRBJ2-7, with TRBD1 identical over 8 bases. Trimming removed 3 bases from V and 0 bases from J; junction bases left unmatched: 4. There are 15 residues in the CDR3. Germline V gene sequence: CDR1 SGHTA, CDR2 FQGNSA. CDR3 in amino acids: CASSFGQGPSYEQYF. CDR3 DNA: TGTGCCAGCAGCTTTGGACAGGGACCCTCCTACGAGCAGTACTTC.

The V call is TRBV7-4, the J call TRBJ2-2; 13 bases fit TRBD2. CDR1 is SGHVT, CDR2 SQSDAQ, per germline. The CDR3 is made up of 20 amino acids. The trim removed 1 base at V and 3 bases at J, leaving 11 bases unmatched. CDR3 coding DNA: TGTGCCAGCAGCTTAGACGCCCCACTAGCGGGGGGGCCGGACACCGGGGAGCTGTTTTTT. Translating gives CASSLDAPLAGGPDTGELFF.

This clonotype was seen more than once but under ten times. V is TRBV4-3 and J is TRBJ2-2; no definite D call. Trimming removed 0 bases from V and 3 bases from J, with 5 bases in between. CDR1 LGHNA and CDR2 YSLEER come from the germline V gene. This CDR3 has 14 residues. In DNA form, the CDR3 reads TGCGCCAGCAGCCAAGATCGGGACACCGGGGAGCTGTTTTTT. It translates to CASSQDRDTGELFF.

The rearrangement links TRBV4-3 to TRBJ2-5; TRBD1 or TRBD2 may be the D gene (5 bases each). Germline CDR1 and CDR2: LGHNA and YSLEER. This CDR3 comprises 14 residues. V lost 0 bases and J 4 bases, leaving 9 bases between the germline ends. In DNA, the CDR3 is TGCGCCAGCAGCCAAGATGCTGGGGGAGAGACCCAGTACTTC. This encodes CASSQDAGGETQYF.

This clonotype was counted between two and nine times. The rearrangement links TRBV19 to TRBJ1-1, with D perhaps TRBD1 (5 bases). This CDR3 has 16 residues. The germline V gene has CDR1 LNHDA and CDR2 SQIVND (reference sequence). The germline V and J ends were trimmed by 2 bases and 3 bases, with 16 bases remaining between them. The CDR3 protein is CASSINSRRDDTEAFF. DNA for the CDR3: TGTGCCAGTAGTATAAATAGTAGGAGGGACGACACTGAAGCTTTCTTT.

The V gene is TRBV10-3, the J gene TRBJ2-7; the D is unclear. The CDR3 consists of 14 residues. The germline V gene encodes CDR1 ENHRY and CDR2 SYGVKD. Deletions cut 4 bases from V and 3 bases from J, with 13 bases between. The CDR3 is CAISGPRVNYEQYF. The CDR3 region has the DNA TGTGCCATCAGTGGCCCCCGGGTCAACTACGAGCAGTACTTC.

This clonotype was observed a few times. The genes are TRBV12-5 and TRBJ2-2, with D maybe TRBD2 (6 bases). This CDR3 has 16 amino acids. Trimming took off 0 bases at V and 11 bases at J, with 19 bases between the two ends. Germline V lookup: CDR1 LGHNT, CDR2 FRNRAP. The CDR3 DNA follows: TGTGCTAGTGGTTTGGTACAGGAGGGCCGAGTCTTTGAGCTGTTTTTT. Translating it yields CASGLVQEGRVFELFF.